The text below deals with one T cell receptor (beta chain). What it binds is not known. Each TCR beta library was made by quantitative 5'-RACE that incorporated molecular barcodes. Each CDR3 protein gets one entry after TCRdb re-called the 5' RACE reads with MiXCR. The sample shows 700,000 or so distinct CDR3 sequences, roughly 19% of them seen only once. This specimen belongs to a study of CD8 T cells in ankylosing spondylitis. Study conclusions and caveats: Disease-linked clones bore a CD8+ phenotype and were relatively rare in peripheral blood. What appeared characteristic of ankylosing spondylitis blood was a TCR beta motif of about eight highly homologous variants.

The CDR3 spans 15 residues. From germline, CDR1 is SGDLS and CDR2 YYNGEE. V was trimmed by 0 bases and J by 4 bases, leaving 13 bases between them. The gene calls are TRBV9 and TRBJ1-2; D unresolved. The source of this sequence is a male donor with ankylosing spondylitis. What was sequenced was blood, either unsorted or a sorted T cell fraction (not recorded which). The CDR3 region is CASSVDSSSGYGYTF. CDR3 bases: TGTGCCAGCAGCGTAGATTCTTCTTCTGGCTATGGCTACACCTTC.